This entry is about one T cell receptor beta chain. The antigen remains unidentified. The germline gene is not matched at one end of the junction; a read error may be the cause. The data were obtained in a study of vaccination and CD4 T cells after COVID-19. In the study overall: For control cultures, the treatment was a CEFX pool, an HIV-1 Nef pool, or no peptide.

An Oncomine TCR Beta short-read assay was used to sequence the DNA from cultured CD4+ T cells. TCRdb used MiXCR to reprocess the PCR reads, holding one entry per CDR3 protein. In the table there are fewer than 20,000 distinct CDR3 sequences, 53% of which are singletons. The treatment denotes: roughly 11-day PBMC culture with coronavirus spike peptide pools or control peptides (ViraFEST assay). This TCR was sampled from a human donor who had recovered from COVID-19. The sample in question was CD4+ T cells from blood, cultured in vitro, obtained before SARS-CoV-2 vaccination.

CDR3 coding DNA: TGTGCCGGCAGAACCGGGACGGACTGGGACACTGAAGCTTTCTTT. Translating it yields CAGRTGTDWDTEAFF. The gene calls are TRBV6-1 and TRBJ1-1, with D tentatively TRBD1 (5 bases). The germline V gene encodes CDR1 MNHNS and CDR2 SASEGT. The CDR3 contains 15 residues.